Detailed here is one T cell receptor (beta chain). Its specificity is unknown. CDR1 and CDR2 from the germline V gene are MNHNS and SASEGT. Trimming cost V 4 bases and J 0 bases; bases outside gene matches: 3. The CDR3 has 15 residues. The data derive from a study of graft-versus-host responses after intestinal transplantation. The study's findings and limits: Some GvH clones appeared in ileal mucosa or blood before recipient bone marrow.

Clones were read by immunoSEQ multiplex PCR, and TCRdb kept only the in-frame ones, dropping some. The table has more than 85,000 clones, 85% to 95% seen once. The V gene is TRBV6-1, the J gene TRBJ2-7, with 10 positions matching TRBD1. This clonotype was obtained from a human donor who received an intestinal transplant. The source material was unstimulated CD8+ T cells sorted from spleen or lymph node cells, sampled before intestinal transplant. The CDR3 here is CASSVGDRGSYEQYF. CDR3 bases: TGTGCCAGCAGTGTGGGGGACAGGGGCTCCTACGAGCAGTACTTC.